This T cell receptor (beta chain) stems from a study of blood T cell repertoires in COVID-19. Study at large: PBMCs, B-cell-depleted T cells, or T cells provided the cDNA or gDNA that made up the material.

The authors' processing: Amplification of reference gene primers provided the estimated nucleated cell counts. Using immunoSEQ multiplex PCR, the repertoire was profiled, and TCRdb retains in-frame clones only, with some absent. V and J calls and clone size are copied from that table; D and trimming were computed from the DNA. This table holds under 200,000 clones, roughly 80% found once. CDR1 is LNHDA, CDR2 SQIVND, per germline (reference sequence). V lost 5 bases and J lost 5, with 18 bases in between. CDR3 size: 16 residues. This clone was observed a single time. Sequencing was performed on peripheral blood. This rearrangement joins TRBV19 to TRBJ2-2, with TRBD2 as a possible D gene (7 bases). This TCR was sampled from a human donor with acute or convalescent COVID-19. The donor label of this sample is uncertain. The CDR3 DNA sequence: TGTGCCAGTAGTCCATCCCCGGGGGGCGGGACCGGGGAGCTGTTTTTT. This gives the protein CASSPSPGGGTGELFF. The variable domain in full, with the rest retrieved from reference TRBV19 and TRBJ2-2, is DGGITQSPKYLFRKEGQNVTLSCEQNLNHDAMYWYRQDPGQGLRLIYYSQIVNDFQKGDIAEGYSVSREKKESFPLTVTSAQKNPTAFYLCASSPSPGGGTGELFFGEGSRLTVL.